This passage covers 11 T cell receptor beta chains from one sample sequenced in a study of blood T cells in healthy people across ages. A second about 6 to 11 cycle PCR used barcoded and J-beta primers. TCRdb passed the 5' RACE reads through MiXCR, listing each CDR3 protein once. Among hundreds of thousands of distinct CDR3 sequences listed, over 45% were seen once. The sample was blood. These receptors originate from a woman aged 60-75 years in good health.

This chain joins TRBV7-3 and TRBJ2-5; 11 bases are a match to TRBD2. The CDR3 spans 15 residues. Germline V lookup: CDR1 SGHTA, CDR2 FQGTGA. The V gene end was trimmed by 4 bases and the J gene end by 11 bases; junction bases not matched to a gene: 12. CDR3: CASSYLAGGRNEQYF. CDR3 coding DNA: TGTGCCAGCAGCTATCTAGCGGGAGGTCGCAATGAGCAGTACTTC.

In DNA, the CDR3 is TGTGCCAGCAGCTTAATGGAGGGGAGAAAGACTAATGAAAAACTGTTTTTT. It specifies CASSLMEGRKTNEKLFF. The chain uses TRBV11-2 and TRBJ1-4; perhaps TRBD1 as D (5 bases). Trimming took off 2 bases at V and 2 bases at J, with 15 bases between the two ends. Germline CDR1 reads SGHAT; CDR2 reads FQNNGV. The CDR3 runs to 17 residues.

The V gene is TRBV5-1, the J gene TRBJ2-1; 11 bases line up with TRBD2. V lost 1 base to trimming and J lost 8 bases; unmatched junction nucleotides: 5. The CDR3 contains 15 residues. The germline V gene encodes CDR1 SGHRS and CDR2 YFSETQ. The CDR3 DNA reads TGCGCCAGCAGCTTGTGGCTAGCGGGAGGCCATGAGCAGTTCTTC. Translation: CASSLWLAGGHEQFF.

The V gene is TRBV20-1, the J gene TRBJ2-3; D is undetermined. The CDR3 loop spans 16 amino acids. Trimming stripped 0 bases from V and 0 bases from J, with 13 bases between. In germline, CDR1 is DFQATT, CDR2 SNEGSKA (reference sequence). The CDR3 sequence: CSARDPAVASTDTQYF. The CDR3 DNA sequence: TGCAGTGCTAGAGATCCTGCGGTCGCTAGCACAGATACGCAGTATTTT.

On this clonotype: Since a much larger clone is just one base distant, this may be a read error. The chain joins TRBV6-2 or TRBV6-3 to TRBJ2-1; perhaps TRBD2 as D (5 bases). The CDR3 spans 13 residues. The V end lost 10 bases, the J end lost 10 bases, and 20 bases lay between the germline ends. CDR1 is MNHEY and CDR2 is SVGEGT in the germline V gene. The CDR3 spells CATSSKFSYEQFF. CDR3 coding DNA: TGTGCCACCTCTAGCAAATTTTCCTACGAGCAGTTCTTC.

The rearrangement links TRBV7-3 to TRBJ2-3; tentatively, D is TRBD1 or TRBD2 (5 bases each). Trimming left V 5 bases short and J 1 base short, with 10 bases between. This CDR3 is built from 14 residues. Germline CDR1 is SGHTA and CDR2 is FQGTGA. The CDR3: CASSMRGGTDTQYF. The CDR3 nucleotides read TGTGCCAGCAGCATGAGGGGTGGCACAGATACGCAGTATTTT.

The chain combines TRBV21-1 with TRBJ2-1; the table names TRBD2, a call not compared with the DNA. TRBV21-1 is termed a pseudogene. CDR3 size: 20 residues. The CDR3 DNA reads TGTGCCAGCAGCAAAGGGGGATTTGGACTAGCGGGAGGGAAAAGGAATGAGCAGTTCTTC. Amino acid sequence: CASSKGGFGLAGGKRNEQFF.

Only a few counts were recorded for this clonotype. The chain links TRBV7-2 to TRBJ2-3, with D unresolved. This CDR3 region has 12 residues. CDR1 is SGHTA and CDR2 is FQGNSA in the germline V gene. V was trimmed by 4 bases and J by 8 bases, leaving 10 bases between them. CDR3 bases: TGTGCCAGCAGCTCCACTTGGGGTACGCAGTATTTT. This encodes CASSSTWGTQYF.

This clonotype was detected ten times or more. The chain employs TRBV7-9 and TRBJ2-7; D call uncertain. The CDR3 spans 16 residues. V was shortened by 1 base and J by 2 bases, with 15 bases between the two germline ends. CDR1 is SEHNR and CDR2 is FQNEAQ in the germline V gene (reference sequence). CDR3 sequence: CASSLEFAVRPYEQYF. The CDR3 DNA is TGTGCCAGCAGCTTAGAATTCGCGGTTCGACCCTACGAGCAGTACTTC.

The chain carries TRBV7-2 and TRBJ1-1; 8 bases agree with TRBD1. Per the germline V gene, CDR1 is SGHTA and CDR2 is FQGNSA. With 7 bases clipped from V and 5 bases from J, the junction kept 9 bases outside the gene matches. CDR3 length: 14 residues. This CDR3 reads CASTPRGRSTEAFF. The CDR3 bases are TGTGCCAGCACTCCCAGGGGGCGATCTACTGAAGCTTTCTTT.

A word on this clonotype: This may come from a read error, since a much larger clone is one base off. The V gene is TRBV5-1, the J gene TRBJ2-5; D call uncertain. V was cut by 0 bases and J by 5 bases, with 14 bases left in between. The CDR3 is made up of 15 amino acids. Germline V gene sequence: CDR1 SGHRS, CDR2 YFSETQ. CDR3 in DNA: TGCGCCAGCAGCTTGGGACGAGCGTCGGAGGAGACCCAGTACTTC. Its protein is CASSLGRASEETQYF.